The 3 T cell receptor beta chains presented below share a single source sample, sequenced in a study of identical twins. MiXCR, run by TCRdb on the 5' RACE reads, gives a single entry per CDR3 protein. The repertoire has about 690,000 distinct CDR3 sequences, 21% of them found once; the top ten carry approximately 4.3%. These data also formed part of another study, on T cells expressing NK-cell markers.

The source material was PBMCs. Receptors were obtained from a young woman in good health.

In this sample, this clonotype turned up a few times. The gene calls are TRBV10-3 and TRBJ2-3, with D tentatively TRBD2 (7 bases). Trimming took 6 bases from V and 7 from J, leaving 20 bases between them. Germline CDR1 reads ENHRY; CDR2 reads SYGVKD. This CDR3 is built from 15 residues. The CDR3 spells CAISTGGLNVHTQYF. The DNA of the CDR3 is TGTGCCATCAGCACGGGGGGCCTCAACGTTCATACGCAGTATTTT.

The genes are TRBV24-1 and TRBJ2-2, with TRBD2 matching 9 bases. This CDR3 has 18 residues. Germline CDR1 is KGHDR and CDR2 is SFDVKD. V lost 11 bases to trimming and J lost 4 bases; unmatched junction nucleotides: 19. CDR3 amino acids: CAISSGEGTGPSTGELFF. The CDR3 DNA follows: TGTGCCATCTCTAGCGGGGAAGGGACTGGACCGAGCACCGGGGAGCTGTTTTTT.

This chain connects TRBV20-1 to TRBJ1-5, with 11 bases fitting TRBD1. J was trimmed by 2 bases and V by 4 bases; bases with no gene match: 4. Looked up from germline, CDR1 is DFQATT and CDR2 is SNEGSKA (reference sequence). The CDR3 has 15 residues. The CDR3 region has the DNA TGCAGTGCTACGACGGGACAGGGGGGCAATCAGCCCCAGCATTTT. It specifies CSATTGQGGNQPQHF.